This TCR beta chain derives from a study of blood T cell repertoires in COVID-19. On the study more broadly: COVID-19 samples from acute and convalescent phases originated in the United States, Italy and Spain. PBMCs, B-cell-depleted T cells, or T cells were the source of the cDNA or gDNA that made up the material.

In the study's own analysis: Estimation of nucleated cell counts relied on the amplification of reference gene primers. TCRdb's copy holds only in-frame clones and misses some; the assay was immunoSEQ multiplex PCR. V and J calls and clone size are copied from that table; D and trimming were computed from the DNA. The sample includes about 210,000 clones, approximately 78% seen only once; the top ten take approximately 5.2%. Patients from Seattle were sampled longitudinally, starting during active infection. This clone showed up just once. The material sequenced was peripheral blood. This sequence originates from a woman in her sixties or seventies with COVID-19, enrolled during active disease.

The CDR3, as DNA: TGTGCCAGCAGCTTGAGAGGACAGACCTACGAGCAGTACTTC. Amino acid sequence: CASSLRGQTYEQYF. This sequence joins TRBV28 and TRBJ2-7; tentatively, D is TRBD1 (6 bases). Per germline, CDR1 MDHEN and CDR2 SYDVKM. The CDR3 sequence is 14 residues long. V was pared by 6 bases and J by 2 bases, with 14 bases between.